The entry below describes one T cell receptor beta chain. Its antigen is not identified. Within the sample, other DNA sequences also encode this same CDR3. TCRdb's copy holds only in-frame clones and misses some; the assay was immunoSEQ multiplex PCR. The sample holds roughly 400,000 clones; around 96% are singletons and the top ten take about 0.32%. The data were taken from a study of shared clonotypes between healthy human individuals. Germline CDR1 and CDR2: KGHSH and LQKENI. The V gene end was trimmed by 3 bases and the J gene end by 5 bases; junction bases not matched to a gene: 3. This CDR3 is built from 13 residues. Findings of the study overall: Memory subsets generally showed lower estimated richness than naive subsets.

Input material: memory CD8+ T cells sorted from blood. Subset of the sample: CD45RO+ cells pooled with CCR7-negative TemRA cells. V is TRBV18 and J is TRBJ1-2; 7 nucleotides match TRBD1. The sequence was collected from a man aged 25-45 years in good health. The CDR3 sequence: CASSPGTDYGYTF. The CDR3 region has the DNA TGTGCCAGCTCACCCGGGACAGATTATGGCTACACCTTC.